This T cell receptor (beta chain) is drawn from a study of T-cell reconstitution after alpha-beta-depleted transplantation in children. TCRbeta library construction was performed incorporating unique molecular identifiers. TCRdb used MiXCR to reprocess the PCR reads, holding one entry per CDR3 protein. The profile shows some 300,000 distinct CDR3 sequences, 10% of them singletons. V trimming: 4 bases; J trimming: 5 bases; junction bases outside the gene matches: 8. This CDR3 comprises 15 residues. Germline CDR1 and CDR2: SGHDT and YYEEEE. V gene TRBV5-6 combines with J gene TRBJ2-5; 10 positions agree with TRBD2. The input for sequencing was PBMCs from the stem cell graft donor, taken from the stem cell graft. The source of this sequence is a human donor who donated a stem cell graft to a child with acute lymphoblastic leukemia. This CDR3 is CASSRGGLATETQYF. For the CDR3, the DNA is TGTGCCAGCAGCAGAGGGGGACTAGCGACGGAGACCCAGTACTTC.